One sample yielded the 5 T cell receptor beta chains listed below, sequenced in a study of CD8+ T cells in alopecia areata. Extracted from the samples, RNA was reverse transcribed into cDNA to serve as the sequencing template. Libraries were prepared by immunoSEQ multiplex PCR; TCRdb keeps only in-frame clonotypes and omits some of them. Counted here are roughly 150,000 clones, approximately 65% occurring once; the ten biggest clones make up 36%. The sequenced material came from CD8+ T cells sorted from blood. The receptors come from a human donor in good health.

The chain couples TRBV7-6 to TRBJ2-1; a possible D gene is TRBD1 (5 bases). The CDR3 loop spans 15 amino acids. Germline V lookup: CDR1 SGHVS, CDR2 FNYEAQ. Trimming took off 0 bases at V and 4 bases at J, with 10 bases between the two ends. The CDR3 DNA reads as TGTGCCAGCAGCTTAGCAGGGGCCGAGTACAATGAGCAGTTCTTC. Protein: CASSLAGAEYNEQFF.

This rearrangement joins TRBV19 to TRBJ1-2; the D is unclear. This CDR3 comprises 9 residues. Germline CDR1 reads LNHDA; CDR2 reads SQIVND (reference sequence). Trimming removed 4 bases at V and 14 bases at J, with 8 bases between. In DNA, the CDR3 is TGTGCCAGTAGTAACCAGCGGACCTTC. This codes for CASSNQRTF.

There are a few counts of this clone. V usage is TRBV6-5 and J usage is TRBJ2-1; D call uncertain. V was cut by 0 bases and J by 5 bases, with 8 bases left in between. CDR3 length: 14 residues. Germline CDR1 is MNHEY and CDR2 is SVGAGI. CDR3 coding DNA: TGTGCCAGCAGTTACTCAGCTGGCCACAATGAGCAGTTCTTC. Protein sequence: CASSYSAGHNEQFF.

The chain combines TRBV30 with TRBJ1-4; D call uncertain. CDR3 size: 12 residues. V was cut by 3 bases and J by 7 bases, with 9 bases left in between. Germline CDR1 GTSNPN, CDR2 SVGIG (reference sequence). The CDR3 spells CAWRKGGEKLFF. The DNA for the CDR3 is TGTGCCTGGAGAAAGGGTGGTGAAAAACTGTTTTTT.

The V call is TRBV6-6, the J call TRBJ2-7, with TRBD2 matching over 10 bases. CDR1 and CDR2 from the germline V gene are MNHNY and SVGAGI (reference sequence). This CDR3 has 15 amino acids. The J segment lost 2 bases and the V segment lost 0 bases, leaving 1 base of the junction unmatched. The CDR3 loop is CASSYSLAGAYEQYF. CDR3 DNA sequence: TGTGCCAGCAGTTACTCCCTAGCGGGAGCCTACGAGCAGTACTTC.